Below are 26 T cell receptor beta chains sequenced from a single sample in a study of post-analysis software for immune sequencing data. General observations from the study: Patients had higher frequencies than controls of about five TRBV segments, including TRBV5-6, TRBV5-1 and TRBV20-1.

Unique molecular identifiers were carried by the TCR beta cDNA libraries. TCRdb itself ran the PCR reads through MiXCR, one entry per CDR3 protein. The sample records 250,000 to 300,000 distinct CDR3 sequences, just over 35% being singletons. What these receptors recognize is not known. The source material was blood. Receptors were obtained from a girl under 18 with multiple sclerosis.

There are many counts of this clonotype. The CDR3 loop reads CASSPQTGTGYEQYF. For the CDR3, the DNA is TGTGCCAGCTCACCCCAAACAGGGACAGGATACGAGCAGTACTTC. The chain employs TRBV18 and TRBJ2-7, with 8 bases aligning to TRBD1. Trimming cost V 3 bases and J 4 bases; bases outside gene matches: 8. The CDR3 has 15 residues. Germline assignment: CDR1 KGHSH and CDR2 LQKENI.

In the case of this clonotype: The junction departs from the called germline gene at one end, perhaps through a read error. The rearrangement links TRBV5-1 to TRBJ1-2; D is possibly TRBD1 (5 bases). The CDR3 extends over 15 amino acids. Germline assignment: CDR1 SGHRS and CDR2 YFSETQ. The CDR3 nucleotides read TGCGCCAGCAGCCCGTCCCGACAGCCCAACTATGGCCACACCTTC. Translated, it gives CASSPSRQPNYGHTF.

This clonotype came up many times. This rearrangement joins TRBV12-3 or TRBV12-4 to TRBJ2-6; D is possibly TRBD1 (6 bases). This CDR3 is built from 16 residues. V lost 1 base, J lost 1 base, and 8 bases lay in between. The CDR3 loop is CASSLVGGSGANVLTF. DNA of the CDR3: TGTGCCAGCAGTTTAGTAGGGGGATCTGGGGCCAACGTCCTGACTTTC.

This clonotype was counted at least ten times. The chain combines TRBV15 with TRBJ2-1; D call uncertain. The CDR3 contains 16 residues. From germline, CDR1 is LNHNV and CDR2 YYDKDF (reference sequence). Trimming cost V 1 base and J 2 bases, with 12 bases left between them. The chain's CDR3 is CATSRGSGTAYNEQFF. For the CDR3, the DNA is TGTGCCACCAGCAGAGGATCAGGAACGGCCTACAATGAGCAGTTCTTC. Filled out from reference TRBV15 and TRBJ2-1, the complete variable domain reads DAMVIQNPRYQVTQFGKPVTLSCSQTLNHNVMYWYQQKSSQAPKLLFHYYDKDFNNEADTPDNFQSRRPNTSFCFLDIRSPGLGDTAMYLCATSRGSGTAYNEQFFGPGTRLTVL.

This clonotype was detected many times. This rearrangement joins TRBV14 to TRBJ2-1, with D possibly being TRBD1 (5 bases). CDR1 and CDR2 (germline): SGHDN, FVKESK. The V end was cut by 4 bases, the J end by 0 bases, with 7 bases between. This CDR3 has 14 amino acids. CDR3 protein: CASSRGGSYNEQFF. The CDR3 DNA follows: TGTGCCAGCAGCCGGGGCGGCTCCTACAATGAGCAGTTCTTC.

This clonotype has just one count. The chain employs TRBV10-3 and TRBJ2-7; TRBD2 matches at 11 bases. V shed 10 bases, J shed 4 bases, and the junction held 3 bases outside the gene matches. The CDR3 runs 12 residues. Germline-derived CDR1 and CDR2 are ENHRY and SYGVKD. The CDR3 coding sequence is TGTGCCACTTCTAGCGGGGGGTACGAGCAGTACTTC. Its protein is CATSSGGYEQYF.

This clonotype was picked up a small number of times. The chain joins TRBV20-1 to TRBJ2-2, with TRBD2 matching over 10 bases. V lost 5 bases, J lost 3 bases, and 3 bases stayed unmatched. The CDR3 length is 14 residues. CDR1 is DFQATT, CDR2 SNEGSKA, per germline (reference sequence). The CDR3 loop reads CSALAGADTGELFF. CDR3 nucleotides: TGCAGTGCTCTAGCGGGAGCGGACACCGGGGAGCTGTTTTTT.

Only a few counts were recorded for this clonotype. The chain carries TRBV3-1 and TRBJ1-1; no reliable D call. CDR1 is LGHDT and CDR2 is YNNKEL in the germline V gene (reference sequence). Trimming left V 3 bases short and J 0 bases short, with 11 bases between. CDR3 length equals 15 residues. The DNA for the CDR3 is TGTGCCAGCAGCCAGCAACAACACCTGAACACTGAAGCTTTCTTT. Encoded protein: CASSQQQHLNTEAFF. The variable domain in full, with the rest retrieved from reference TRBV3-1 and TRBJ1-1, is DTAVSQTPKYLVTQMGNDKSIKCEQNLGHDTMYWYKQDSKKFLKIMFSYNNKELIINETVPNRFSPKSPDKAHLNLHINSLELGDSAVYFCASSQQQHLNTEAFFGQGTRLTVV.

The chain couples TRBV7-2 to TRBJ1-5; no clear D. With the DNA end fitting TRBJ2-3 better, the J assignment may be wrong. The germline V gene encodes CDR1 SGHTA and CDR2 FQGNSA. CDR3 length: 15 amino acids. Written as DNA, the CDR3 is TGTGCCAGCAGCTTAGCGGGCGGAACCAATCAGCCCCAGTATTTT. This encodes CASSLAGGTNQPQYF.

This clonotype was counted ten times or more. J is TRBJ2-1 and V is TRBV20-1; D gene uncertain. The CDR3 extends over 13 amino acids. Trimming stripped 5 bases from V and 0 bases from J, with 8 bases between. Germline V gene lookup returns CDR1 DFQATT and CDR2 SNEGSKA (reference sequence). This CDR3 is CSAQPYSYNEQFF. As DNA, the CDR3 is TGCAGTGCTCAACCTTACTCCTACAATGAGCAGTTCTTC.

The sample holds many counts of this clonotype. This chain links TRBV5-1 with TRBJ2-1; 7 bases match TRBD2. V gave up 4 bases and J gave up 8 bases; unmatched junction bases: 12. Germline V gene data show CDR1 as SGHRS and CDR2 as YFSETQ. CDR3 length equals 15 residues. This CDR3 reads CASSLGGGVGHEQFF. The CDR3 DNA follows: TGCGCCAGCAGCCTGGGGGGGGGTGTAGGCCATGAGCAGTTCTTC. Combining the CDR3 with reference TRBV5-1 and TRBJ2-1 gives the whole variable domain KAGVTQTPRYLIKTRGQQVTLSCSPISGHRSVSWYQQTPGQGLQFLFEYFSETQRNKGNFPGRFSGRQFSNSRSEMNVSTLELGDSALYLCASSLGGGVGHEQFFGPGTRLTVL.

Worth noting for this clonotype: A read error is possible here, since a much larger clone lies one base away. The chain joins TRBV29-1 to TRBJ1-5; the D gene is possibly TRBD1 (5 bases). V shed 8 bases and J shed 7 bases, with 21 bases lying between them. The CDR3 consists of 14 residues. Germline V gene sequence: CDR1 SQVTM, CDR2 ANQGSEA. The CDR3 region is CSPQPSGRDQPQHF. In DNA, the CDR3 is TGCAGCCCCCAACCGTCAGGGAGGGACCAGCCCCAGCATTTT. The entire variable domain, with the rest obtained from reference TRBV29-1 and TRBJ1-5, is as follows: SAVISQKPSRDICQRGTSLTIQCQVDSQVTMMFWYRQQPGQSLTLIATANQGSEATYESGFVIDKFPISRPNLTFSTLTVSNMSPEDSSIYLCSPQPSGRDQPQHFGDGTRLSIL.

This clonotype was seen only a few times. A read error is possible here, since a much larger clone lies one base away. The CDR3 region has the DNA TGTGCCAGCGCGAGCTTGGTGGGCACTGAAGTTTTCTTT. Protein sequence: CASASLVGTEVFF. The chain joins TRBV7-9 to TRBJ1-1; D remains ambiguous. There are 13 residues in the CDR3. From germline, CDR1 is SEHNR and CDR2 FQNEAQ (reference sequence).

The chain couples TRBV5-1 to TRBJ2-3; TRBD1 or TRBD2 may be the D gene (5 bases each). V was shortened by 1 base and J by 4 bases, with 22 bases between the two germline ends. Germline lookup yields CDR1 SGHRS and CDR2 YFSETQ. The CDR3 totals 18 residues. The CDR3 region has the DNA TGCGCCAGCAGCTTGTGGGGAACGAGAGGGGCCAGCGCAGATACGCAGTATTTT. It specifies CASSLWGTRGASADTQYF.

This clonotype was picked up a small number of times. This sequence joins TRBV6-2 or TRBV6-3 and TRBJ1-1; D not certain. The CDR3 contains 13 residues. Trimming removed 7 bases from V and 0 bases from J, with 9 bases in between. The germline gives CDR1 MNHEY, CDR2 SVGEGT. CDR3 protein: CASTLRVNTEAFF. The CDR3 nucleotides read TGTGCCAGCACCTTGAGGGTGAACACTGAAGCTTTCTTT.

About this clonotype: A read error is possible here, since a much larger clone lies one base away. CDR3 nucleotide sequence: TGCGCCAGCAGCCTCCCGACTAGCGGGCTTGACAATGAGCAGTACTTC. Amino acids: CASSLPTSGLDNEQYF. This chain links TRBV4-1 with TRBJ2-4; 10 bases align to TRBD2. Looked up from germline, CDR1 is MGHRA and CDR2 is YSYEKL. V lost 4 bases to trimming and J lost 13 bases; unmatched junction nucleotides: 16. The CDR3 sequence is 16 residues long.

The chain combines TRBV19 with TRBJ2-1; a weak D match, TRBD2 (6 bases). The germline V gene has CDR1 LNHDA and CDR2 SQIVND (reference sequence). The CDR3 is 15 residues long. Trimming left V 3 bases short and J 5 bases short, with 14 bases between. CDR3 sequence reads: CASSIVWTTNNEQFF. CDR3 coding DNA: TGTGCCAGTAGTATCGTTTGGACTACAAACAATGAGCAGTTCTTC.

Only a few counts were recorded for this clonotype. This clone may be a read error of a much larger clone one base away. This rearrangement joins TRBV5-4 to TRBJ2-5; D might be TRBD1 (5 bases). This CDR3 contains 14 residues. The V gene lost 3 bases and the J gene lost 1 base, with 10 bases spanning the gap. Per the germline V gene, CDR1 is SGHNT and CDR2 is YYREEE (reference sequence). The CDR3 protein is CASSWGRAQETQYF. CDR3 in DNA: TGTGCCAGCAGCTGGGGCAGGGCCCAAGAGACCCAGTACTTC.

This CDR3 is CASSSPLTCVRVYEQYF. DNA of the CDR3: TGTGCCAGCAGTTCGCCGCTGACCTGCGTTAGAGTCTACGAGCAGTACTTC. The chain uses TRBV27 and TRBJ2-5; no reliable D call. The end of the DNA is better explained by TRBJ2-7, so the J call may be wrong. Germline-derived CDR1 and CDR2 are MNHEY and SMNVEV (reference sequence). This CDR3 has 17 amino acids.

This clonotype was seen ten or more times. This chain links TRBV15 with TRBJ1-6, with D perhaps TRBD1 (5 bases). Per the germline V gene, CDR1 is LNHNV and CDR2 is YYDKDF (reference sequence). This CDR3 is 16 amino acids long. Trimming left V 1 base short and J 2 bases short, with 9 bases between. CDR3 DNA sequence: TGTGCCACCAGCAGAGCAGGGTTGACCTATAATTCACCCCTCCACTTT. The encoded protein is CATSRAGLTYNSPLHF. Complete variable domain (other parts from reference TRBV15 and TRBJ1-6): DAMVIQNPRYQVTQFGKPVTLSCSQTLNHNVMYWYQQKSSQAPKLLFHYYDKDFNNEADTPDNFQSRRPNTSFCFLDIRSPGLGDTAMYLCATSRAGLTYNSPLHFGNGTRLTVT.

Concerning this clonotype: Since a much larger clone is just one base distant, this may be a read error. The chain joins TRBV9 to TRBJ2-7; the match to TRBD2 covers 12 bases. The length of the CDR3 is 17 residues. The germline gives CDR1 SGDLS, CDR2 YYNGEE. With 2 bases clipped from V and 7 bases from J, the junction kept 13 bases outside the gene matches. The CDR3 spells CASSVALAGGPNNEQYF. The CDR3 bases are TGTGCCAGCAGCGTCGCTCTAGCGGGAGGGCCCAACAATGAGCAGTACTTC.

This chain joins TRBV6-6 and TRBJ1-5; no clear D gene. The CDR3 extends over 13 amino acids. V lost 8 bases, J lost 9 bases, and 17 bases lay in between. Germline CDR1 is MNHNY and CDR2 is SVGAGI (reference sequence). The CDR3 loop is CASGPDATAPQHF. Written as DNA, the CDR3 is TGTGCCAGCGGTCCGGACGCGACTGCGCCCCAGCATTTT.

The genes are TRBV2 and TRBJ2-1; TRBD2 might be the D (6 bases). Germline V CDR1 and CDR2: SNHLY, FYNNEI. The CDR3 runs 13 residues. V shed 8 bases and J shed 5 bases, with 13 bases lying between them. CDR3 residues: CASSGGGNNEQFF. The CDR3 DNA sequence: TGTGCCAGCTCCGGTGGGGGGAACAATGAGCAGTTCTTC.

Many counts were recorded for this clonotype. The genes are TRBV6-5 and TRBJ2-1; 13 positions match TRBD2. V dropped 5 bases and J dropped 7; count of bases not matched to a gene: 8. Germline CDR1 reads MNHEY; CDR2 reads SVGAGI. The CDR3 is 16 amino acids. For the CDR3, the DNA is TGTGCCAGCAGTCGGACTAGCGGGAGTATGGGGAATGAGCAGTTCTTC. Residues: CASSRTSGSMGNEQFF.

This clonotype was observed at least ten times. The V and J genes are TRBV5-5 and TRBJ2-1; 10 nucleotides agree with TRBD1. Germline lookup yields CDR1 SGHKS and CDR2 YYEKEE (reference sequence). V shed 4 bases and J 9 bases; nucleotides not matched to a gene: 10. The CDR3 spans 15 residues. CDR3 DNA: TGTGCCAGCAGCCCCGGGACAGGGGCATTGGTTGAGCAGTTCTTC. As protein: CASSPGTGALVEQFF.

This clonotype has more than one count but fewer than ten. V usage is TRBV7-6 and J usage is TRBJ1-2; tentative D call: TRBD1 (5 bases). CDR3 length: 13 residues. V was trimmed by 6 bases and J by 8 bases, leaving 16 bases between them. Germline assignment: CDR1 SGHVS and CDR2 FNYEAQ. The CDR3 loop is CASRAGFSGGYTF. The CDR3 nucleotides read TGTGCCAGCAGAGCAGGGTTTTCAGGGGGCTACACCTTC.